The next 30 T cell receptor beta chains were all read from a single sample in a study of CD8 T cells in Susac syndrome (dated by TCRdb to about 2019). Library preparation was by the immunoSEQ multiplex PCR assay. RNA was extracted using the RNeasy kit, and about 0.45 to 1 ug of the RNA was reverse transcribed with random hexamers. TCRdb reran the public reads through fastp at Q25 and MiXCR, keeping productive beta chains. A single entry per CDR3 protein holds the most common genes and DNA from its merged rows. This sample holds under 200,000 distinct CDR3 sequences; approximately 95% were observed only once. Roughly 0.1% of the sample is held by the ten biggest clonotypes. Material: CD4+ T cells from PBMCs. These receptors came from a human donor in good health.

The chain has TRBV11-2 and TRBJ2-1; TRBD1 matches 9 bases. The CDR3 contains 15 residues. V dropped 7 bases and J dropped 3; count of bases not matched to a gene: 7. The germline V gene has CDR1 SGHAT and CDR2 FQNNGV. DNA for the CDR3: TGTGCCAGCAACCTGGGACAGGGATTCTACAATGAGCAGTTCTTC. Translated, it gives CASNLGQGFYNEQFF.

V gene TRBV20-1 combines with J gene TRBJ1-1, with TRBD1 as a possible D gene (5 bases). The germline V gene encodes CDR1 DFQATT and CDR2 SNEGSKA (reference sequence). The CDR3 loop spans 11 amino acids. Trimming cost V 6 bases and J 5 bases, with 10 bases left between them. CDR3 loop: CSAEGQTEAFF. The DNA for the CDR3 is TGCAGTGCCGAGGGGCAGACTGAAGCTTTCTTT.

The chain has TRBV5-6 and TRBJ2-1, with D unresolved. Per germline, CDR1 SGHDT and CDR2 YYEEEE. V was shortened by 3 bases and J by 7 bases, with 11 bases between the two germline ends. The CDR3 is 13 amino acids. The CDR3 spells CASSYLQRNEQFF. In nucleotides, the CDR3 is TGTGCCAGCAGCTACCTACAGAGGAATGAGCAGTTCTTC.

This chain joins TRBV19 and TRBJ2-3; 10 bases map to TRBD2. This CDR3 region has 14 residues. The V gene end was trimmed by 8 bases and the J gene end by 2 bases; junction bases not matched to a gene: 4. CDR1 is LNHDA and CDR2 is SQIVND in the germline V gene (reference sequence). The CDR3 sequence: CASALAGDTDTQYF. In DNA, the CDR3 is TGTGCCAGTGCGCTAGCGGGGGACACAGATACGCAGTATTTT.

The chain employs TRBV9 and TRBJ1-5; no clear D. From germline, CDR1 is SGDLS and CDR2 YYNGEE. The CDR3 runs 13 residues. V lost 0 bases, J lost 7 bases, and 8 bases lay in between. The CDR3 DNA reads as TGTGCCAGCAGCGTAGGGCCGGCCCAGCCCCAGCATTTT. It encodes CASSVGPAQPQHF. The entire variable domain, with the rest obtained from reference TRBV9 and TRBJ1-5, is as follows: DSGVTQTPKHLITATGQRVTLRCSPRSGDLSVYWYQQSLDQGLQFLIQYYNGEERAKGNILERFSAQQFPDLHSELNLSSLELGDSALYFCASSVGPAQPQHFGDGTRLSIL.

This clonotype was observed once. This chain uses TRBV20-1 with TRBJ2-1; TRBD2 aligns across 7 bases. The CDR3 sequence is 16 residues long. V was pared by 2 bases and J by 8 bases, with 15 bases of the junction left unmatched. Germline assignment: CDR1 DFQATT and CDR2 SNEGSKA (reference sequence). The CDR3 reads CSARYGGGPVRDEQFF. Written as DNA, the CDR3 is TGCAGTGCTAGATACGGGGGAGGGCCGGTGAGGGATGAGCAGTTCTTC.

The rearrangement links TRBV29-1 to TRBJ1-1, with D maybe TRBD1 (6 bases). Trimming pared 6 bases from V and 4 bases from J, leaving 18 bases between. The CDR3 extends over 14 amino acids. Germline values: CDR1 SQVTM, CDR2 ANQGSEA. DNA of the CDR3: TGCAGCGTCGTCACGGCAGGGGAAGGCACTGAAGCTTTCTTT. As protein: CSVVTAGEGTEAFF.

This chain joins TRBV9 and TRBJ1-2, with D tentatively TRBD1 (5 bases). The germline gives CDR1 SGDLS, CDR2 YYNGEE. The CDR3 is 14 residues long. Deletions cut 3 bases from V and 8 bases from J, with 17 bases between. CDR3 residues: CASSDWTGLGGYTF. CDR3 coding DNA: TGTGCCAGCAGCGACTGGACGGGACTGGGAGGCTACACCTTC.

This chain joins TRBV3-1 and TRBJ1-2; maybe TRBD1 (5 bases). Germline V gene lookup returns CDR1 LGHDT and CDR2 YNNKEL (reference sequence). Trimming removed 4 bases from V and 2 bases from J, with 17 bases in between. CDR3 size: 16 residues. CDR3 in DNA: TGTGCCAGCAGCCGCGCCCCCGGACACCAAAACTATGGCTACACCTTC. Protein product: CASSRAPGHQNYGYTF.

The CDR3 loop is CSARDRTGTNYGYTF. CDR3 in DNA: TGCAGTGCTAGAGATCGGACAGGGACTAACTATGGCTACACCTTC. The gene calls are TRBV20-1 and TRBJ1-2; the match to TRBD1 covers 8 bases. Germline values: CDR1 DFQATT, CDR2 SNEGSKA (reference sequence). The V and J ends lost 0 bases and 0 bases, in that order; junction bases with no gene match: 3. The CDR3 is 15 amino acids.

This chain joins TRBV29-1 and TRBJ1-1, with a weak D call TRBD1 (6 bases). V dropped 5 bases and J dropped 4 bases, with 14 bases sitting between them. There are 13 residues in the CDR3. CDR1 is SQVTM and CDR2 is ANQGSEA in the germline V gene. The CDR3 DNA reads as TGCAGCGTTCGACAGGCGGAGGGCACTGAAGCTTTCTTT. As protein: CSVRQAEGTEAFF. Full variable domain (remainder filled in from reference TRBV29-1 and TRBJ1-1): SAVISQKPSRDICQRGTSLTIQCQVDSQVTMMFWYRQQPGQSLTLIATANQGSEATYESGFVIDKFPISRPNLTFSTLTVSNMSPEDSSIYLCSVRQAEGTEAFFGQGTRLTVV.

This chain uses TRBV7-9 with TRBJ2-7, with D possibly TRBD2 on 6 matching bases. The V end lost 8 bases, the J end lost 1 base, and 6 bases lay between the germline ends. CDR1 is SEHNR, CDR2 FQNEAQ, per germline (reference sequence). This CDR3 contains 11 residues. The CDR3 DNA reads TGTGCCAGCCGGGGGTCCTACGAGCAGTACTTC. Its protein is CASRGSYEQYF.

The J gene is TRBJ2-5, the V gene TRBV19, with TRBD1 matching over 10 bases. J gave up 3 bases and V 8 bases, and 3 bases lay outside the gene matches. The CDR3 is 13 amino acids. Germline CDR1 LNHDA, CDR2 SQIVND (reference sequence). The CDR3 bases are TGTGCCAGTCGGGACAGGGGTGAAGAGACCCAGTACTTC. Its protein product is CASRDRGEETQYF.

This chain connects TRBV5-1 to TRBJ2-5; D uncertain. V gave up 6 bases and J gave up 1 base, with 13 bases separating them. CDR3 length equals 14 residues. Germline V lookup: CDR1 SGHRS, CDR2 YFSETQ. CDR3 region: CASKMVAGQETQYF. Written as DNA, the CDR3 is TGCGCCAGCAAGATGGTGGCAGGCCAAGAGACCCAGTACTTC.

The chain links TRBV5-1 to TRBJ2-5; D may be TRBD1 or TRBD2 (5 bases each). Germline values: CDR1 SGHRS, CDR2 YFSETQ. V gave up 3 bases and J gave up 5 bases, with 11 bases separating them. CDR3 size: 13 residues. Here the CDR3 DNA reads TGCGCCAGCAGCTACCAGGGCGGGGAGACCCAGTACTTC. Its protein product is CASSYQGGETQYF.

V gene TRBV27 combines with J gene TRBJ2-1, with TRBD1 as a possible D gene (5 bases). V lost 6 bases and J 4 bases, leaving 10 bases between the germline ends. Germline lookup yields CDR1 MNHEY and CDR2 SMNVEV (reference sequence). The CDR3 totals 13 residues. The DNA of the CDR3 is TGTGCCAGCAGCACCCAGGGTTACAATGAGCAGTTCTTC. Its translation: CASSTQGYNEQFF.

The gene calls are TRBV9 and TRBJ2-5; D is perhaps TRBD1 (8 bases). V was cut by 3 bases and J by 6 bases, with 18 bases left in between. From germline, CDR1 is SGDLS and CDR2 YYNGEE. This CDR3 has 15 residues. This chain's CDR3 is CASSARGQGGQTQYF. The CDR3 bases are TGTGCCAGCAGCGCCCGAGGACAGGGAGGGCAGACCCAGTACTTC. The full variable domain, completed using reference TRBV9 and TRBJ2-5, is DSGVTQTPKHLITATGQRVTLRCSPRSGDLSVYWYQQSLDQGLQFLIQYYNGEERAKGNILERFSAQQFPDLHSELNLSSLELGDSALYFCASSARGQGGQTQYFGPGTRLLVL.

This rearrangement joins TRBV12-3 or TRBV12-4 to TRBJ1-2; TRBD1 is a possible D gene (5 bases). The CDR3 has 13 amino acids. The V gene lost 10 bases and the J gene lost 1 base, with 13 bases spanning the gap. The DNA for the CDR3 is TGTGCCATAGCCCCAGGGCTTAACTATGGCTACACCTTC. This gives the protein CAIAPGLNYGYTF.

The chain couples TRBV7-2 to TRBJ2-3; tentative D call: TRBD2 (5 bases). The V end lost 5 bases, the J end lost 3 bases, and 12 bases lay between the germline ends. This CDR3 has 14 residues. Germline lookup yields CDR1 SGHTA and CDR2 FQGNSA. CDR3 loop: CASSARLITDTQYF. The CDR3 nucleotides read TGTGCCAGCAGCGCCCGACTAATTACAGATACGCAGTATTTT.

This chain links TRBV29-1 with TRBJ2-6; 7 nucleotides line up with TRBD1. In germline, CDR1 is SQVTM, CDR2 ANQGSEA. With 4 bases clipped from V and 2 bases from J, the junction kept 5 bases outside the gene matches. The CDR3 consists of 15 residues. CDR3 sequence reads: CSVVGQGAGANVLTF. The DNA of the CDR3 is TGCAGCGTTGTCGGGCAGGGGGCTGGGGCCAACGTCCTGACTTTC. The variable domain in full, with the rest retrieved from reference TRBV29-1 and TRBJ2-6, is SAVISQKPSRDICQRGTSLTIQCQVDSQVTMMFWYRQQPGQSLTLIATANQGSEATYESGFVIDKFPISRPNLTFSTLTVSNMSPEDSSIYLCSVVGQGAGANVLTFGAGSRLTVL.

This chain links TRBV6-5 with TRBJ2-1; D possibly corresponds to TRBD2 (6 bases). The germline CDR1 and CDR2 sequences are MNHEY and SVGAGI. Trimming took 8 bases from V and 8 from J, leaving 10 bases between them. The CDR3 is 11 amino acids. Here the CDR3 DNA reads TGTGCCAGCCGGGACTTTCATGAGCAGTTCTTC. Translated, it gives CASRDFHEQFF.

The chain uses TRBV12-3 or TRBV12-4 and TRBJ1-5, with D possibly being TRBD1 (5 bases). V lost 6 bases, J lost 4 bases, and 10 bases lay in between. This CDR3 has 13 residues. CDR3 amino acids: CASSDSPNQPQHF. The CDR3 DNA reads as TGTGCCAGCAGCGACAGCCCTAATCAGCCCCAGCATTTT.

The chain carries TRBV29-1 and TRBJ2-3; D uncertain. Germline CDR1 reads SQVTM; CDR2 reads ANQGSEA. V was trimmed by 7 bases and J by 4 bases, leaving 9 bases between them. This CDR3 has 11 amino acids. The CDR3 region has the DNA TGCAGCGCCGAAGAGCCAGATACGCAGTATTTT. Its translation is CSAEEPDTQYF.

The genes are TRBV20-1 and TRBJ2-5, with 7 bases that match TRBD2. V was pared by 4 bases and J by 5 bases, with 7 bases of the junction left unmatched. Germline V gene data show CDR1 as DFQATT and CDR2 as SNEGSKA (reference sequence). The CDR3 loop spans 13 amino acids. This CDR3 reads CSAIPAGLETQYF. The CDR3 DNA follows: TGCAGTGCTATCCCAGCGGGGCTGGAGACCCAGTACTTC.

The chain is built from TRBV7-2 and TRBJ2-1, with a possible D match to TRBD2 (7 bases). The V gene's germline CDR1 is SGHTA and CDR2 FQGNSA. The CDR3 is 13 residues long. V lost 4 bases and J 8 bases, leaving 12 bases between the germline ends. CDR3 sequence: CASSWGGGDEQFF. In nucleotides, the CDR3 is TGTGCCAGCAGCTGGGGAGGGGGGGATGAGCAGTTCTTC.

This chain uses TRBV5-4 with TRBJ2-1; 8 positions agree with TRBD1. Losses at the gene ends were 4 bases for V and 2 bases for J; bases not matched to a gene: 5. The CDR3 contains 15 residues. CDR1 SGHNT and CDR2 YYREEE come from the germline V gene (reference sequence). The CDR3 sequence is CASSPTGAPYNEQFF. In DNA form, the CDR3 reads TGTGCCAGCAGCCCGACAGGGGCGCCCTACAATGAGCAGTTCTTC. The full variable domain, with the rest looked up from reference TRBV5-4 and TRBJ2-1, is ETGVTQSPTHLIKTRGQQVTLRCSSQSGHNTVSWYQQALGQGPQFIFQYYREEENGRGNFPPRFSGLQFPNYSSELNVNALELDDSALYLCASSPTGAPYNEQFFGPGTRLTVL.

The chain couples TRBV12-3 or TRBV12-4 to TRBJ1-1, with D possibly matching TRBD1 (6 bases). V was trimmed by 3 bases and J by 0 bases, leaving 8 bases between them. The CDR3 runs 14 residues. In DNA, the CDR3 is TGTGCCAGCAGTTTCACAGGGATGAACACTGAAGCTTTCTTT. As protein: CASSFTGMNTEAFF.

CDR3 DNA sequence: TGTGCCAGCAGTTTGCAGTCGGATCAGCCCCAGCATTTT. It encodes CASSLQSDQPQHF. The chain recombines TRBV27 with TRBJ1-5; D is ambiguous. The CDR3 length is 13 residues. The germline V and J ends were trimmed by 3 bases and 5 bases, with 8 bases remaining between them. Germline loops: CDR1 MNHEY, CDR2 SMNVEV (reference sequence).

This clonotype has only a few counts. This chain links TRBV20-1 with TRBJ2-3; 10 positions agree with TRBD1. Germline loops: CDR1 DFQATT, CDR2 SNEGSKA (reference sequence). CDR3 length equals 15 residues. The ends lost 6 bases at V and 4 bases at J; junction bases unmatched: 10. CDR3 in amino acids: CSAHSGTGDPDTQYF. CDR3 coding DNA: TGCAGTGCACACTCCGGGACAGGGGACCCAGATACGCAGTATTTT.

The rearrangement links TRBV19 to TRBJ2-7; 7 bases are a match to TRBD1. From germline, CDR1 is LNHDA and CDR2 SQIVND (reference sequence). After removal of 5 bases from V and 5 bases from J, the junction contained 9 bases not matched to a gene. This CDR3 has 14 residues. The CDR3 spells CASSSRDRSNEQYF. The CDR3 DNA is TGTGCCAGTAGTTCCAGGGACAGATCCAACGAGCAGTACTTC.